A selection of T cell receptor beta chains follows, all from one sample in a study of response to subunit inactivated influenza vaccine. TCRdb redid the calling of the RT-PCR reads with MiXCR, one entry per CDR3 protein. Of 170,000 or so distinct CDR3 sequences listed, roughly 10% are singletons. The specimen was CD8+ T cells sorted from PBMCs, collected approximately 25 months after vaccination. The receptors stem from a man between 50 and 69 years old who received an inactivated influenza vaccine. CDR3s include the opening cysteine and the closing phenylalanine or tryptophan. D genes are given only for firm matches. Not all rows give a size; the values are once, few, many and, for expanded clones, a class.

>TRBJ1-6|13|TRBV7-6|.|.
TGTGCCAGCAGCTTAAATAAGTGGTCACCCCTCCACTTT
CASSLNKWSPLHF
>TRBJ1-6|14|TRBV20-1|.|TRBD1
TGCAGTGCTACCTCGGGACAGCCCAATTCACCCCTCCACTTT
CSATSGQPNSPLHF
>TRBJ1-2|13|TRBV27|.|TRBD1
TGTGCCAGCAGTTTAGGTACAGGGGGCCCCTACACCTTC
CASSLGTGGPYTF
>TRBJ2-7|16|TRBV10-2|few|TRBD2
TGCGCCAGCAGTGAAACCGGGGGGTCGAGCTCCTACGAGCAGTACTTC
CASSETGGSSSYEQYF
>TRBJ2-6|16|TRBV5-5|.|.
TGTGCCAGCAGCTTTGAGGTCGGGCGCTGGGCCAACGTCCTGACTTTC
CASSFEVGRWANVLTF
>TRBJ1-1|14|TRBV12-3/TRBV12-4|.|.
TGTGCCAGCAGCTGGGGGCTAGAATACACTGAAGCTTTCTTT
CASSWGLEYTEAFF
>TRBJ2-7|15|TRBV7-6|.|.
TGTGCCAGCAGCTTAGGACCCCAACCCACCTACGAGCAGTACTTC
CASSLGPQPTYEQYF
>TRBJ1-2|16|TRBV12-3/TRBV12-4|few|.
TGTGCCAGCAGTTTAGAGCCCCACCCCGGGAGCTATGGCTACACCTTC
CASSLEPHPGSYGYTF
>TRBJ2-2|16|TRBV15|.|TRBD2
TGTGCCACCAGCGGGAGGGGAAGGCGATACACCGGGGAGCTGTTTTTT
CATSGRGRRYTGELFF
>TRBJ2-1|9|TRBV7-9|few|.
TGTGCCAGCAGCTCTCCCCAGTTCTTC
CASSSPQFF
>TRBJ2-7|14|TRBV5-1|.|.
TGCGCCAGCAGCTTGGGGGCAGGAACTTACGAGCAGTACTTC
CASSLGAGTYEQYF
>TRBJ1-3|14|TRBV4-3|many|.
TGCGCCAGCAGCCAAGACTTAAGCGGAAACACCATATATTTT
CASSQDLSGNTIYF
>TRBJ1-1|14|TRBV6-5|.|.
TGTGCCAGCAGTTACCCCGACAGGAACACTGAAGCTTTCTTT
CASSYPDRNTEAFF
>TRBJ1-5|15|TRBV20-1|.|.
TGCAGTGCTAGAGATATAAGGATCCCAAATCAGCCCCAGCATTTT
CSARDIRIPNQPQHF
>TRBJ2-2|12|TRBV12-3/TRBV12-4|many|TRBD2
TGTGCCAGCAGTGGGGGGGCCGGGGAGCTGTTTTTT
CASSGGAGELFF
>TRBJ1-3|14|TRBV29-1|.|.
TGCAGCGCCCGGGACGGGAGCTCTGGAAACACCATATATTTT
CSARDGSSGNTIYF
>TRBJ2-1|12|TRBV20-1|.|.
TGCAGTGCCCGGTCCCTTTACAATGAGCAGTTCTTC
CSARSLYNEQFF
>TRBJ2-5|18|TRBV11-2|few|TRBD2
TGTGCCAGCAGCTCTACCACGGGACTAGTCTCTGTTGGAGAGACCCAGTACTTC
CASSSTTGLVSVGETQYF
>TRBJ1-5|16|TRBV18|few|.
TGTGCCAGCTCACCAGGATTTGGTGAGGCTGATCAGCCCCAGCATTTT
CASSPGFGEADQPQHF
>TRBJ2-5|12|TRBV7-9|.|.
TGTGCCAGCTTGGAGTTTGATAAGACCCAGTACTTC
CASLEFDKTQYF
>TRBJ2-1|13|TRBV12-3/TRBV12-4|.|.
TGTGCCAGCAGTCCAGATGGGCGAGTTGACCAGTTCTTC
CASSPDGRVDQFF
>TRBJ1-2|12|TRBV7-9|few|.
TGTGCCAGCAGCTCCCGATGGGGGGGCTGTACCTTC
CASSSRWGGCTF
>TRBJ2-3|14|TRBV7-6|.|.
TGTGCCAGCAGCTTAGCGGGAGGTGGCGATACGCAGTATTTT
CASSLAGGGDTQYF
>TRBJ1-2|13|TRBV5-6|few|.
TGTGCCAGCAGCTTGGGGGGTCTCGATGGCTACACCTTC
CASSLGGLDGYTF
>TRBJ1-1|17|TRBV28|many|.
TGTGCCAGCAGTTATTTATGGGGTGCGGCTCGGGGGTCAGAAGCTTTCTTT
CASSYLWGAARGSEAFF
>TRBJ2-5|15|TRBV7-8|many|TRBD2
TGTGCCAGCAGCGAGGGACTAGCGGGAGTAGAGACCCAGTACTTC
CASSEGLAGVETQYF
>TRBJ1-1|13|TRBV20-1|.|TRBD1
TGCAGTGCCCGGGACAGGCCAAGGGCTGAAGCTTTCTTT
CSARDRPRAEAFF
>TRBJ2-3|16|TRBV6-2/TRBV6-3|few|.
TGTGCCAGCAGCTGGACGGGACTGAGTAGCACAGATACGCAGTATTTT
CASSWTGLSSTDTQYF
>TRBJ2-3|14|TRBV4-3|many|.
TGCGCCAGCAGCCAAGATGGGGTAGGGGATACGCAGTATTTT
CASSQDGVGDTQYF
>TRBJ2-7|14|TRBV12-3/TRBV12-4|few|TRBD2
TGTGCCAGCAGACATAGCGGGGCGGGGTACGAGCAGTACTTC
CASRHSGAGYEQYF
>TRBJ2-7|13|TRBV7-8|few|.
TGTGCCAGCACTTGGTCCCAAGGGTGGGAGCAGTACTTC
CASTWSQGWEQYF
>TRBJ2-1|13|TRBV6-2/TRBV6-3|.|.
TGTGCCAGCAGTTACCTGACTGGCGTCGAGCAGTTCTTC
CASSYLTGVEQFF
>TRBJ1-5|15|TRBV7-8|many|.
TGTGCCAGCAGCTTAGGTGCAGGGGTGGGTCAGCCCCAGCATTTT
CASSLGAGVGQPQHF
>TRBJ2-1|13|TRBV4-1|few|.
TGCGCCAGCAGCCAAGGGCGATACGGGGAGCAGTTCTTC
CASSQGRYGEQFF
>TRBJ2-2|17|TRBV15|few|TRBD2
TGTGCCACCAGCAGAGTTGGGCTAGCGGGATTCGTCGGGGAGCTGTTTTTT
CATSRVGLAGFVGELFF
>TRBJ2-2|16|TRBV7-9|.|TRBD1
TGTGCCAGCAGCCTAACAGGGGGCCGAGGCACCGGGGAGCTGTTTTTT
CASSLTGGRGTGELFF
>TRBJ2-7|11|TRBV20-1|.|.
TGCAGTGCTAGACTGGGGAGTGAGCAGTACTTC
CSARLGSEQYF
>TRBJ2-7|16|TRBV7-2|.|.
TGTGCCAGCAGCCTTACGGGGGCAGGGTATTCCTACGAGCAGTACTTC
CASSLTGAGYSYEQYF
>TRBJ2-5|16|TRBV6-1|.|TRBD2
TGTGCCAGCAGCTCCGACCTAGCGGGAGGCGAGGAGACCCAGTACTTC
CASSSDLAGGEETQYF
>TRBJ2-7|14|TRBV7-9|.|TRBD2
TGTGCCAGCAGCCCTACTAGCGCGATCTACGAGCAGTACTTC
CASSPTSAIYEQYF
>TRBJ2-7|14|TRBV28|many|TRBD1
TGTGCCAGCAGTCCTACAGGGGCATTCGACGAGCAGTACTTC
CASSPTGAFDEQYF
>TRBJ2-1|15|TRBV4-3|many|TRBD2
TGCGCCAGCAGCGATTACGGGGGGGGATACAATGAGCAGTTCTTC
CASSDYGGGYNEQFF
>TRBJ1-2|16|TRBV6-5|few|.
TGTGCCAGCAGTTACCTGACGAGAGGGACAAACTATGGCTACACCTTC
CASSYLTRGTNYGYTF
>TRBJ1-1|13|TRBV13|many|.
TGTGCCAGCAGCTTAGAGGAGGGCCCTGAAGCTTTCTTT
CASSLEEGPEAFF
>TRBJ2-7|15|TRBV29-1|few|.
TGCAGCGTTGAAGGGGGCAGGGTGAGCTCCTACGAGCAGTACTTC
CSVEGGRVSSYEQYF
>TRBJ1-6|17|TRBV4-3|few|TRBD1
TGCGCCAGCAGCCGCCGATCACCGGGACAGGATAATTCACCCCTCCACTTT
CASSRRSPGQDNSPLHF
>TRBJ2-7|15|TRBV29-1|.|TRBD2
TGCAGCGTTGAATGGGCGGGAGTATCGTCCTACGAGCAGTACTTC
CSVEWAGVSSYEQYF
>TRBJ2-1|14|TRBV20-1|.|.
TGCAGTGCTAGTCAGGTTAACTCCTACAATGAGCAGTTCTTC
CSASQVNSYNEQFF
>TRBJ1-5|16|TRBV4-3|.|.
TGCGCCAGCAGCCAAGATCCCGGACATAGCAATCAGCCCCAGCATTTT
CASSQDPGHSNQPQHF
>TRBJ2-5|14|TRBV7-9|few|.
TGTGCCAGCAGCTCCCCTCGGGGGACAGAGACCCAGTACTTC
CASSSPRGTETQYF
>TRBJ2-2|16|TRBV4-1|few|.
TGCGCCAGCAGCCAAGATAGGCCAGGGGTAACCGGGGAGCTGTTTTTT
CASSQDRPGVTGELFF
>TRBJ2-7|13|TRBV20-1|few|TRBD2
TGCAGTGCTCGCGGGGGATATTGGTACGAGCAGTACTTC
CSARGGYWYEQYF
>TRBJ1-1|15|TRBV7-6|few|.
TGTGCCAGCAGCCCCATAGGTACAGTGAACACTGAAGCTTTCTTT
CASSPIGTVNTEAFF
>TRBJ2-1|11|TRBV25-1|.|.
TGTGCCAGCAGTGAAATCGTTGAGCAGTTCTTC
CASSEIVEQFF
>TRBJ1-6|16|TRBV27|.|TRBD1
TGTGCCAGCAGTTTTGGGGTGGGGACAGGGGGTTCACCCCTCCACTTT
CASSFGVGTGGSPLHF